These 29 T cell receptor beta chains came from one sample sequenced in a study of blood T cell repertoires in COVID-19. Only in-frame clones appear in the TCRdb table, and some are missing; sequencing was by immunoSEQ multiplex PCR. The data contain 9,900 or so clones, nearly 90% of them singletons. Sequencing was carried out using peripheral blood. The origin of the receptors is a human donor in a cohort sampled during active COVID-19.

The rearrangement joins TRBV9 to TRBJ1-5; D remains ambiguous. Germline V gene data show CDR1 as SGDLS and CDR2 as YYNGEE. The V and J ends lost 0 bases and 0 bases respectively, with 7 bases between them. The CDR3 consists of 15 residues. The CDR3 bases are TGTGCCAGCAGCGTAGGCCCTAATAGCAATCAGCCCCAGCATTTT. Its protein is CASSVGPNSNQPQHF.

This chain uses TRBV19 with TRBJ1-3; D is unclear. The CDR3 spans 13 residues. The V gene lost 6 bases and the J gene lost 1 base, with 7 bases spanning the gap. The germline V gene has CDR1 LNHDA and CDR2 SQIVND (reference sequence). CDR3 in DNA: TGTGCCAGTAGAAACAGATCTGGAAACACCATATATTTT. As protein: CASRNRSGNTIYF.

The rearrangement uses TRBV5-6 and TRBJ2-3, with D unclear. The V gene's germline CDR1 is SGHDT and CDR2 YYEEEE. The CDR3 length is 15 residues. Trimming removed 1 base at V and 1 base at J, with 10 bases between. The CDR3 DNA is TGTGCCAGCAGCTTGACAGTTCAAGGCACAGATACGCAGTATTTT. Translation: CASSLTVQGTDTQYF.

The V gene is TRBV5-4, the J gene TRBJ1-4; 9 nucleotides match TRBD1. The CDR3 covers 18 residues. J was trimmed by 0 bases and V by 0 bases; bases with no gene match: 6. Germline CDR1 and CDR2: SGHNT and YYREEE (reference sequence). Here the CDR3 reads CASSLAITGGATNEKLFF. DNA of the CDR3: TGTGCCAGCAGCTTGGCTATCACAGGGGGCGCAACTAATGAAAAACTGTTTTTT.

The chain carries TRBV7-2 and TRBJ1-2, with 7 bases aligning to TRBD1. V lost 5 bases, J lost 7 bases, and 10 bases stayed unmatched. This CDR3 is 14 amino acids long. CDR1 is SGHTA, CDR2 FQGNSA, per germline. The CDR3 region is CASSPRGRKFGYTF. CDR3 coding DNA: TGTGCCAGCAGCCCGAGGGGGCGCAAGTTTGGCTACACCTTC.

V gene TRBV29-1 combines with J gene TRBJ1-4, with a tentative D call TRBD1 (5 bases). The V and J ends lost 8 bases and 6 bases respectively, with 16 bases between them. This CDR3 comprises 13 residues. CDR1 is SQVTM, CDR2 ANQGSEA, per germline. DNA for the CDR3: TGCAGCTTTCAGGGCGGGGTTCATGAAAAACTGTTTTTT. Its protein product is CSFQGGVHEKLFF.

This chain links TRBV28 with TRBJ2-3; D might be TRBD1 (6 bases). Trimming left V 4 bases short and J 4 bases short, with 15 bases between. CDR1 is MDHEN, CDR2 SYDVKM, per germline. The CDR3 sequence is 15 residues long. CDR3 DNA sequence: TGTGCCAGCAGTTCACCTCACAGGGTAGCAGATACGCAGTATTTT. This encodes CASSSPHRVADTQYF.

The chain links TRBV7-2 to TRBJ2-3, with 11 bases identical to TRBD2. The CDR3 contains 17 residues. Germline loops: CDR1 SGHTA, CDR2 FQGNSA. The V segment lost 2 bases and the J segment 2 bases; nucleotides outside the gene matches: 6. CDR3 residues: CASSLTSGGTFTDTQYF. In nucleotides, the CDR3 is TGTGCCAGCAGCTTAACTAGCGGGGGAACCTTCACAGATACGCAGTATTTT.

CDR3 amino acids: CASSRGGVAEAFF. The CDR3 DNA reads TGTGCCAGCAGCCGAGGGGGTGTTGCTGAAGCTTTCTTT. V and J are TRBV5-6 and TRBJ1-1; TRBD1 is a possible D gene (6 bases). The V and J ends lost 4 bases and 6 bases respectively, with 13 bases between them. Germline CDR1 SGHDT, CDR2 YYEEEE. The CDR3 sequence is 13 residues long.

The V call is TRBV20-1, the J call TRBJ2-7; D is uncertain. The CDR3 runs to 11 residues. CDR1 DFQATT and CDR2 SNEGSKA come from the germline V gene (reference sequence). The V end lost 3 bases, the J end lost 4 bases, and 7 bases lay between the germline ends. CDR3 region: CSARTRYEQYF. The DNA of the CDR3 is TGCAGTGCTAGGACACGGTACGAGCAGTACTTC.

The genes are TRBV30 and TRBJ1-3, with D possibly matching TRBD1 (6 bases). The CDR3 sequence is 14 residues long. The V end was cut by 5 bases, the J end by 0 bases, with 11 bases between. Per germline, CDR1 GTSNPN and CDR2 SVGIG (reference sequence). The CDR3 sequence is CAWGLGGSGNTIYF. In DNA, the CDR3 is TGTGCCTGGGGACTAGGGGGCTCTGGAAACACCATATATTTT.

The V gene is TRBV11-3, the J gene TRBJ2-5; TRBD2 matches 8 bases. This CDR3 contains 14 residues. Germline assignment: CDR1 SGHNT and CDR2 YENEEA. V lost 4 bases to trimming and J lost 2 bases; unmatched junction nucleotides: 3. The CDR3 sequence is CASSYGLAQETQYF. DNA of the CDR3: TGTGCCAGCAGCTACGGACTAGCTCAAGAGACCCAGTACTTC. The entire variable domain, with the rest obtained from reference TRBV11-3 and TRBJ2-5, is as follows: EAGVVQSPRYKIIEKKQPVAFWCNPISGHNTLYWYLQNLGQGPELLIRYENEEAVDDSQLPKDRFSAERLKGVDSTLKIQPAELGDSAVYLCASSYGLAQETQYFGPGTRLLVL.

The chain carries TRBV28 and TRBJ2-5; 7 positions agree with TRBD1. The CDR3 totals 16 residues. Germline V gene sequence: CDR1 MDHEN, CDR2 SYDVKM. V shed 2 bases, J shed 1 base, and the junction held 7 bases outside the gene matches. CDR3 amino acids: CASSLAIAGGQETQYF. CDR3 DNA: TGTGCCAGCAGTTTAGCCATCGCAGGGGGCCAAGAGACCCAGTACTTC. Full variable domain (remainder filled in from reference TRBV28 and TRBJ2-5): DVKVTQSSRYLVKRTGEKVFLECVQDMDHENMFWYRQDPGLGLRLIYFSYDVKMKEKGDIPEGYSVSREKKERFSLILESASTNQTSMYLCASSLAIAGGQETQYFGPGTRLLVL.

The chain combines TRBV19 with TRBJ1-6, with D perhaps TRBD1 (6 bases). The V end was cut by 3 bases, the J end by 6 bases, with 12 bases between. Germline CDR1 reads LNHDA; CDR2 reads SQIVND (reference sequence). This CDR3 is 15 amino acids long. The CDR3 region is CASSIGGSGNSPLHF. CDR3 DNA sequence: TGTGCCAGTAGTATTGGGGGCAGTGGTAATTCACCCCTCCACTTT.

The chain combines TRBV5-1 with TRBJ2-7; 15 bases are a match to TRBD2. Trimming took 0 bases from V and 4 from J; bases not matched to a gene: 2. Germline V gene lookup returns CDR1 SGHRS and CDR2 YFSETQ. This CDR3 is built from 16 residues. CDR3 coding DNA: TGCGCCAGCAGCTTGGGAGGGACTAGCGGGGGGTACGAGCAGTACTTC. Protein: CASSLGGTSGGYEQYF.

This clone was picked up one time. The CDR3 bases are TGTGCCAGCAGCGGGCAGACAGGGGGGATCTATGGCTACACCTTC. Residues: CASSGQTGGIYGYTF. The V call is TRBV9, the J call TRBJ1-2, with 9 bases matching TRBD1. CDR1 and CDR2 from the germline V gene are SGDLS and YYNGEE. V shed 3 bases, J shed 4 bases, and the junction held 7 bases outside the gene matches. The CDR3 extends over 15 amino acids. Variable domain in full (rest from reference TRBV9 and TRBJ1-2): DSGVTQTPKHLITATGQRVTLRCSPRSGDLSVYWYQQSLDQGLQFLIQYYNGEERAKGNILERFSAQQFPDLHSELNLSSLELGDSALYFCASSGQTGGIYGYTFGSGTRLTVV.

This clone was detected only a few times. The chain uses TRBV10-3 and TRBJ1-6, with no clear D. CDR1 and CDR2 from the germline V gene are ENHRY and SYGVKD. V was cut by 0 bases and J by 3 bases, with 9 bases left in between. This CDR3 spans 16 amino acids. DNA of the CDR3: TGTGCCATCAGTGAGTCGATTAACAGCTATAATTCACCCCTCCACTTT. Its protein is CAISESINSYNSPLHF.

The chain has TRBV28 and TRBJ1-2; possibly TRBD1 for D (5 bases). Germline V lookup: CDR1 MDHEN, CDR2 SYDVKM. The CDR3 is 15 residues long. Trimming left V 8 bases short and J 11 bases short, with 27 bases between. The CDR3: CASSRGVAQRRGYTF. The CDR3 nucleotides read TGTGCCAGCTCTCGGGGGGTCGCCCAACGTCGGGGTTACACCTTC.

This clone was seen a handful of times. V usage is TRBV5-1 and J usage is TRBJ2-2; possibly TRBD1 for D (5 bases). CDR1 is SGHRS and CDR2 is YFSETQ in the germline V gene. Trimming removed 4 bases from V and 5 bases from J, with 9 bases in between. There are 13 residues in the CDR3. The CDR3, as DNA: TGCGCCAGCAGCCTCAGGGATACCGGGGAGCTGTTTTTT. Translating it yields CASSLRDTGELFF.

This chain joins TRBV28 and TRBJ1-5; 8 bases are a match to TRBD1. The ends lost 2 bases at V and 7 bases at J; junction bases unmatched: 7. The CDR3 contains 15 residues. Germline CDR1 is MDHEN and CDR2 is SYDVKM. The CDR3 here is CASSLPQGAGQPQHF. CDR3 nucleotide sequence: TGTGCCAGCAGTTTACCGCAGGGGGCCGGGCAGCCCCAGCATTTT.

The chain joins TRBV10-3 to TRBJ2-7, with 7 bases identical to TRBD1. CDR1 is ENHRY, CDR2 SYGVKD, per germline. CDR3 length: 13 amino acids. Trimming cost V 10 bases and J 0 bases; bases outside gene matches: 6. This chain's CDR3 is CATLRDSSYEQYF. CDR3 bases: TGTGCCACTCTCCGGGACAGCTCCTACGAGCAGTACTTC.

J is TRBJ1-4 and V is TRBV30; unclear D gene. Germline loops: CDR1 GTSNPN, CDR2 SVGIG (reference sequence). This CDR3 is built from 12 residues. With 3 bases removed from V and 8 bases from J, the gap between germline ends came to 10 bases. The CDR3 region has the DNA TGTGCCTGGAGGAAGAGGGAGGAAAAACTGTTTTTT. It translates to CAWRKREEKLFF.

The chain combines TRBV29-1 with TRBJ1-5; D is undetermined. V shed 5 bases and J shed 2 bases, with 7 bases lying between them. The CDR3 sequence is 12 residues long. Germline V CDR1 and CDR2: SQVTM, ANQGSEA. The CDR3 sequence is CSVLVGNQPQHF. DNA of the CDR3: TGCAGCGTTCTAGTGGGCAATCAGCCCCAGCATTTT.

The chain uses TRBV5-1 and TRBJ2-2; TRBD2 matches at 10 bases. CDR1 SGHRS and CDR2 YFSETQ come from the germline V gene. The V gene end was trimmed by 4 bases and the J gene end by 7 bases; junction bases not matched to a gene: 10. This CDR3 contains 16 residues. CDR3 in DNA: TGCGCCAGCAGCCCCTGGAGCGGGGGGGCCCTCGGGGAGCTGTTTTTT. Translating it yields CASSPWSGGALGELFF. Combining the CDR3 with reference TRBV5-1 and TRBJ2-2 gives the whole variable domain KAGVTQTPRYLIKTRGQQVTLSCSPISGHRSVSWYQQTPGQGLQFLFEYFSETQRNKGNFPGRFSGRQFSNSRSEMNVSTLELGDSALYLCASSPWSGGALGELFFGEGSRLTVL.

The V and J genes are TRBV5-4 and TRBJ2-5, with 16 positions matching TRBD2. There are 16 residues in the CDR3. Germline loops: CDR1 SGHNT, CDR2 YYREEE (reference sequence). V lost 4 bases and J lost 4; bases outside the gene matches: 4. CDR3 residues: CASSGTSGGAGETQYF. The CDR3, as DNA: TGTGCCAGCAGCGGGACTAGCGGGGGGGCCGGAGAGACCCAGTACTTC.

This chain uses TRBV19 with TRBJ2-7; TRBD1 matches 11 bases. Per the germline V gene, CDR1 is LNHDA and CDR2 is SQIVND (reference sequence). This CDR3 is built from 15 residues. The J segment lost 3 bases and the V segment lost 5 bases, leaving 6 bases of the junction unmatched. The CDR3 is CASSLPGTGGYEQYF. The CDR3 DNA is TGTGCCAGTAGTCTCCCCGGGACAGGGGGCTACGAGCAGTACTTC.

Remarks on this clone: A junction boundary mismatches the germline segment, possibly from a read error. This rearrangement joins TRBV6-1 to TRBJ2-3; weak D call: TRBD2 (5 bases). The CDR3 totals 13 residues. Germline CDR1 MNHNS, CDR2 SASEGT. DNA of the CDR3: TGTGCCAGCAGCGAAGTTCCGGGGGATACGCAGTATTTT. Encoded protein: CASSEVPGDTQYF.

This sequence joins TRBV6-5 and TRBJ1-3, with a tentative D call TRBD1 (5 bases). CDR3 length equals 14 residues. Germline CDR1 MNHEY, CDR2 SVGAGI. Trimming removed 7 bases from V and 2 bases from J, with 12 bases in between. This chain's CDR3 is CASTSGGAGNTIYF. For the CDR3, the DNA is TGTGCCAGCACCTCCGGGGGGGCTGGAAACACCATATATTTT.

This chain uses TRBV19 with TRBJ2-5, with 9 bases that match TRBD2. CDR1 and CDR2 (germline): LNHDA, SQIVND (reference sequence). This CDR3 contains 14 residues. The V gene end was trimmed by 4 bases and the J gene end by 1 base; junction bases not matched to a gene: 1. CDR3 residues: CASSTSGVQETQYF. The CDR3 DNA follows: TGTGCCAGTAGTACTAGCGGGGTCCAAGAGACCCAGTACTTC.